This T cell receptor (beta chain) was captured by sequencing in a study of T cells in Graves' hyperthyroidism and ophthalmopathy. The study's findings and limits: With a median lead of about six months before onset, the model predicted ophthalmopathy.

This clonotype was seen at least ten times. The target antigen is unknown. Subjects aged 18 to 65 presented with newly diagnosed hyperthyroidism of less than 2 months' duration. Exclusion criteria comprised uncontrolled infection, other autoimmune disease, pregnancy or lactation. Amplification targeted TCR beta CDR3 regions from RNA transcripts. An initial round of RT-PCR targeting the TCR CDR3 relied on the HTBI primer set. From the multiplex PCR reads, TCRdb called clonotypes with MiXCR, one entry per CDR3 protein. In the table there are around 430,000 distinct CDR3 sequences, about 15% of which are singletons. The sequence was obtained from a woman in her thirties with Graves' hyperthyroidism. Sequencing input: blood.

The CDR3 loop is CSAREPSNTEAFF. CDR3 coding DNA: TGCAGTGCTAGAGAGCCCTCGAACACTGAAGCTTTCTTT. V and J are TRBV20-1 and TRBJ1-1, with D uncertain. Germline V gene sequence: CDR1 DFQATT, CDR2 SNEGSKA (reference sequence). The CDR3 covers 13 residues. Trimming removed 0 bases at V and 1 base at J, with 6 bases between.